The 4 T cell receptor beta chains listed next were all sequenced from one sample in a study of graft-versus-host responses after intestinal transplantation. Only in-frame clones appear in the TCRdb table, and some are missing; sequencing was by immunoSEQ multiplex PCR. The sample records about 21,000 clones, 50% to 60% being singletons. Sequenced material: alloreactive CD4+ T cells from a mixed lymphocyte reaction culture, taken before intestinal transplant. Regarding subset: CFSE-low proliferating T cells sorted from roughly 6-day pre-transplant mixed lymphocyte reaction (GvH or HvG direction). The receptors were gathered from a human patient who received an intestinal transplant.

The chain carries TRBV10-2 and TRBJ2-4; weak D call: TRBD2 (5 bases). V was pared by 6 bases and J by 2 bases, with 11 bases between. Germline V lookup: CDR1 WSHSY, CDR2 SAAADI. The CDR3 has 14 amino acids. CDR3 sequence reads: CASREAATKNIQYF. In DNA form, the CDR3 reads TGCGCCAGCAGGGAGGCTGCGACCAAAAACATTCAGTACTTC.

The V call is TRBV27, the J call TRBJ2-7; 7 bases agree with TRBD1. Germline lookup yields CDR1 MNHEY and CDR2 SMNVEV (reference sequence). This CDR3 has 14 residues. Unmatched junction bases numbered 3, after V lost 2 bases and J lost 2 bases. CDR3 in amino acids: CASSLRQGPYEQYF. In DNA form, the CDR3 reads TGTGCCAGCAGTTTAAGACAGGGCCCCTACGAGCAGTACTTC.

The count of this clone is one. The chain recombines TRBV20-1 with TRBJ1-2; D is undetermined. Germline V gene sequence: CDR1 DFQATT, CDR2 SNEGSKA (reference sequence). V was clipped by 5 bases and J by 9 bases, with 13 bases between them. CDR3 length: 11 residues. The CDR3 nucleotides are TGCAGTGCTCAGCGAGCGGGGAGCTACACCTTC. It specifies CSAQRAGSYTF.

Comment on this clone: The sample holds other DNA sequences that translate to the same CDR3. The chain joins TRBV28 to TRBJ2-7, with 9 bases that match TRBD1. The V gene's germline CDR1 is MDHEN and CDR2 SYDVKM. With V trimmed by 6 bases and J by 2 bases, 2 bases remained unmatched. CDR3 length: 13 amino acids. CDR3 nucleotides: TGTGCCAGCAGCTGGACAGGGGCCTACGAGCAGTACTTC. It is translated as CASSWTGAYEQYF.